This T cell receptor (beta chain) was recorded in a study of blood T cell repertoires in COVID-19. CDR3 size: 15 residues. CDR1 and CDR2 (germline): SGHTA, FQGNSA. V trimming: 5 bases; J trimming: 0 bases; junction bases outside the gene matches: 4. This clone was detected a few times. The participants were between roughly 18 and 100 years old and came from some 23 US areas. Sequencing was performed with immunoSEQ multiplex PCR; in TCRdb, only in-frame clones are kept and a portion is missing. The table lists hundreds of thousands of clones, about 88% of them singletons. The V and J genes are TRBV7-2 and TRBJ2-3; 8 positions agree with TRBD1. Sequenced input: PBMCs or T cells enriched from blood (not recorded which). The TCR sequence derives from a woman between 50 and 59 years old who had recovered from COVID-19. The CDR3 DNA follows: TGTGCCAGCAGCCCGGACAGGGTCAGCACAGATACGCAGTATTTT. This encodes CASSPDRVSTDTQYF.